The 21 T cell receptor beta chains presented below share a single source sample, sequenced in a study of identical twins. TCRdb ran MiXCR on the 5' RACE reads and lists one entry per CDR3 protein. This table holds 450,000 to 600,000 distinct CDR3 sequences, 20% to 25% found once. This sample also belongs to another study, concerning yellow fever vaccine responses in identical twins.

Sample: CD4+ T cells sorted from blood. These TCRs come from a woman aged 18-29 years in good health.

This clonotype was counted only a few times. J is TRBJ2-5 and V is TRBV5-1; 10 nucleotides line up with TRBD1. Trimming removed 3 bases from V and 7 bases from J; junction bases left unmatched: 15. Germline CDR1 and CDR2: SGHRS and YFSETQ. CDR3 size: 17 residues. CDR3 residues: CASSSTPGTGAIGTQYF. CDR3 DNA sequence: TGCGCCAGCAGCTCCACCCCCGGGACAGGGGCCATCGGGACCCAGTACTTC.

Many counts were recorded for this clonotype. The chain links TRBV12-3 or TRBV12-4 to TRBJ1-2; D unclear. The ends were cut back, 8 bases at V and 2 bases at J, with 6 bases in the middle. This CDR3 is 11 amino acids long. CDR3 DNA sequence: TGTGCCAGCTCTCAGAACTATGGCTACACCTTC. Translated: CASSQNYGYTF.

This clonotype was seen a handful of times. V gene TRBV19 combines with J gene TRBJ2-1; 7 bases match TRBD2. CDR3 length equals 15 residues. Germline CDR1 and CDR2: LNHDA and SQIVND (reference sequence). V shed 6 bases and J 3 bases; nucleotides not matched to a gene: 8. The CDR3 protein is CASRGLAEIYNEQFF. Here the CDR3 DNA reads TGTGCCAGTAGAGGTCTAGCGGAGATCTACAATGAGCAGTTCTTC.

This clonotype was observed a few times. V gene TRBV7-8 combines with J gene TRBJ2-1; 8 bases agree with TRBD2. V trimming: 2 bases; J trimming: 4 bases; junction bases outside the gene matches: 13. Germline V gene sequence: CDR1 SGHVS, CDR2 FQNEAQ. This CDR3 comprises 18 residues. CDR3 nucleotides: TGTGCCAGCAGCTTATCCCCGGGGGGGCAGCTACCTTACAATGAGCAGTTCTTC. Its translation: CASSLSPGGQLPYNEQFF. Full variable domain (remainder filled in from reference TRBV7-8 and TRBJ2-1): GAGVSQSPRYKVAKRGQDVALRCDPISGHVSLFWYQQALGQGPEFLTYFQNEAQLDKSGLPSDRFFAERPEGSVSTLKIQRTQQEDSAVYLCASSLSPGGQLPYNEQFFGPGTRLTVL.

This clonotype appeared a few times. The genes are TRBV4-1 and TRBJ2-3; 7 nucleotides align to TRBD2. The CDR3 contains 14 residues. In germline, CDR1 is MGHRA, CDR2 YSYEKL. The V and J ends lost 1 base and 5 bases, in that order; junction bases with no gene match: 3. For the CDR3, the DNA is TGCGCCAGCAGCCAAGTCGCTAGCGGAGATACGCAGTATTTT. This translates into CASSQVASGDTQYF.

The chain combines TRBV20-1 with TRBJ2-5; no clear D gene. The germline V and J ends were trimmed by 2 bases and 5 bases, with 9 bases remaining between them. Germline V CDR1 and CDR2: DFQATT, SNEGSKA (reference sequence). CDR3 length: 12 residues. CDR3 protein: CSARSQVETQYF. In nucleotides, the CDR3 is TGCAGTGCTAGATCCCAGGTGGAGACCCAGTACTTC.

This clonotype was counted between two and nine times. The chain carries TRBV5-5 and TRBJ2-7; 12 bases fit TRBD1. Losses at the gene ends were 10 bases for V and 6 bases for J; bases not matched to a gene: 5. From germline, CDR1 is SGHKS and CDR2 YYEKEE (reference sequence). There are 12 residues in the CDR3. In DNA, the CDR3 is TGTGCCGCAGGGACAGGGGGCTTCGAGCAGTACTTC. Translated: CAAGTGGFEQYF.

The CDR3 region is CASSTQGANVLTF. The CDR3 nucleotides read TGTGCCAGCAGCACTCAAGGGGCCAACGTCCTGACTTTC. The V gene is TRBV7-3, the J gene TRBJ2-6; D is unresolved. The V gene lost 5 bases and the J gene lost 4 bases, with 6 bases spanning the gap. CDR1 and CDR2 from the germline V gene are SGHTA and FQGTGA. This CDR3 has 13 residues.

This clonotype was seen only a few times. The chain couples TRBV10-3 to TRBJ1-1; D is unresolved. CDR3 length: 15 amino acids. V lost 6 bases, J lost 2 bases, and 16 bases lay in between. Per germline, CDR1 ENHRY and CDR2 SYGVKD. The CDR3 region has the DNA TGTGCCATCAGGGCGGGAGGGAACGGCAACACTGAAGCTTTCTTT. It yields the protein CAIRAGGNGNTEAFF.

The chain joins TRBV11-2 to TRBJ2-1; D perhaps matches TRBD1 (6 bases). V was pared by 3 bases and J by 4 bases, with 13 bases between. Looked up from germline, CDR1 is SGHAT and CDR2 is FQNNGV. CDR3 length equals 15 residues. CDR3 in DNA: TGTGCCAGCAGCTTTAGGACAGAACCTTACAATGAGCAGTTCTTC. It encodes CASSFRTEPYNEQFF.

The table lists this clonotype with a few counts. The V call is TRBV29-1, the J call TRBJ2-3; weak D call: TRBD1 (6 bases). CDR1 SQVTM and CDR2 ANQGSEA come from the germline V gene. This CDR3 comprises 17 residues. V shed 6 bases and J shed 5 bases, with 27 bases lying between them. The DNA for the CDR3 is TGCAGCGTCCCGGGCGCAGGACTGACAGGACGGGGAGATACGCAGTATTTT. It encodes CSVPGAGLTGRGDTQYF.

The chain joins TRBV20-1 to TRBJ2-1; 14 bases agree with TRBD2. Germline V lookup: CDR1 DFQATT, CDR2 SNEGSKA (reference sequence). V lost 4 bases, J lost 4 bases, and 6 bases stayed unmatched. There are 16 residues in the CDR3. CDR3 coding DNA: TGCAGTGCTAAGGGACTAGCGGGAGTTTTTTACAATGAGCAGTTCTTC. Residues: CSAKGLAGVFYNEQFF.

This clonotype came up a few times. The V gene is TRBV24-1, the J gene TRBJ2-2; no definite D call. Looked up from germline, CDR1 is KGHDR and CDR2 is SFDVKD. V shed 5 bases and J shed 4 bases, with 7 bases lying between them. This CDR3 comprises 13 residues. The CDR3 bases are TGTGCCACCAGTGCTTATGGCACCGGGGAGCTGTTTTTT. Translating it yields CATSAYGTGELFF.

The chain uses TRBV12-3 or TRBV12-4 and TRBJ2-1; D is uncertain. Between the trimmed V and J ends, which lost 4 bases and 7 bases, there was a span of 2 bases. This CDR3 has 10 residues. The CDR3 protein is CASSWNEQFF. The CDR3 DNA is TGTGCCAGCAGTTGGAATGAGCAGTTCTTC.

The chain is built from TRBV4-2 and TRBJ2-1; D call uncertain. V dropped 4 bases and J dropped 4 bases, with 14 bases sitting between them. This CDR3 is built from 15 residues. Germline-derived CDR1 and CDR2 are LGHNA and YNFKEQ. The CDR3, as DNA: TGTGCCAGCAGCCGCCTAGGAGAGAAATACAATGAGCAGTTCTTC. Its protein product is CASSRLGEKYNEQFF.

This clonotype occurred a few times. This chain links TRBV6-1 with TRBJ2-1; D gene unclear. V lost 8 bases and J 3 bases, leaving 14 bases between the germline ends. The CDR3 is 14 residues long. Germline V CDR1 and CDR2: MNHNS, SASEGT. The CDR3 sequence is CASQVELHYNEQFF. The DNA of the CDR3 is TGTGCCAGCCAGGTAGAACTACACTACAATGAGCAGTTCTTC.

This clonotype was seen more than once but under ten times. V gene TRBV20-1 combines with J gene TRBJ2-1; 9 bases are a match to TRBD2. The V and J ends lost 1 base and 2 bases, in that order; junction bases with no gene match: 3. The CDR3 is made up of 15 amino acids. Germline V gene sequence: CDR1 DFQATT, CDR2 SNEGSKA (reference sequence). CDR3 in amino acids: CSARVAGVPYNEQFF. CDR3 DNA sequence: TGCAGTGCTAGAGTAGCGGGAGTCCCCTACAATGAGCAGTTCTTC.

This chain links TRBV2 with TRBJ2-1; 9 bases align to TRBD2. Trimming cost V 3 bases and J 4 bases; bases outside gene matches: 16. Germline values: CDR1 SNHLY, CDR2 FYNNEI. The CDR3 covers 19 residues. CDR3 in DNA: TGTGCCAGCAGTGATCATAGCGGGAGTCCCCCCTATATTTACAATGAGCAGTTCTTC. Amino acids: CASSDHSGSPPYIYNEQFF. Together with reference TRBV2 and TRBJ2-1, the CDR3 gives the full variable domain: EPEVTQTPSHQVTQMGQEVILRCVPISNHLYFYWYRQILGQKVEFLVSFYNNEISEKSEIFDDQFSVERPDGSNFTLKIRSTKLEDSAMYFCASSDHSGSPPYIYNEQFFGPGTRLTVL.

This clonotype occurred a few times. The V gene is TRBV24-1, the J gene TRBJ2-4; D not certain. The CDR3 has 13 amino acids. Trimming removed 4 bases at V and 10 bases at J, with 13 bases between. Germline assignment: CDR1 KGHDR and CDR2 SFDVKD. CDR3 residues: CATSEPGGGIQYF. The CDR3 nucleotides are TGTGCCACCAGTGAACCCGGTGGTGGGATTCAGTACTTC.

The chain uses TRBV11-2 and TRBJ2-1, with TRBD2 identical over 7 bases. Germline trimming cut 0 bases from V and 7 bases from J; bases unmatched to any gene: 12. Germline assignment: CDR1 SGHAT and CDR2 FQNNGV. The length of the CDR3 is 17 residues. Here the CDR3 reads CASSLDPAGRGKNEQFF. The DNA for the CDR3 is TGTGCCAGCAGCTTAGACCCTGCGGGGAGGGGTAAGAATGAGCAGTTCTTC.

This clonotype was detected a few times. The V and J genes are TRBV24-1 and TRBJ2-7, with 8 nucleotides matching TRBD1. The V gene end was trimmed by 9 bases and the J gene end by 2 bases; junction bases not matched to a gene: 2. The V gene's germline CDR1 is KGHDR and CDR2 SFDVKD. The CDR3 totals 12 residues. CDR3 bases: TGTGCCACCGCGGACAGGGCCTACGAGCAGTACTTC. Translation: CATADRAYEQYF.